Below, 26 T cell receptor beta chains from the same sample are listed, as sequenced in a study of cytomegalovirus exposure and HLA in healthy donors. PCR involved 60 Vbeta and 13 Jbeta primers. The protocol was immunoSEQ multiplex PCR, while the TCRdb copy is restricted to in-frame clones and leaves out a portion. The sample includes around 70,000 clones, 62% of them seen just once. Sequenced material: PBMCs. These receptors were collected from a man aged 30 to 39 in good health and CMV-seronegative.

The chain combines TRBV7-2 with TRBJ2-7; 11 bases map to TRBD2. The junction had 2 bases not matched to a gene; V was cut back by 4 bases and J by 6 bases. Germline assignment: CDR1 SGHTA and CDR2 FQGNSA. The CDR3 extends over 13 amino acids. The CDR3: CASSYGTSGEQYF. The CDR3, as DNA: TGTGCCAGCAGCTACGGGACTAGCGGCGAGCAGTACTTC. Based on the CDR3 plus reference TRBV7-2 and TRBJ2-7, the full variable domain is GAGVSQSPSNKVTEKGKDVELRCDPISGHTALYWYRQSLGQGLEFLIYFQGNSAPDKSGLPSDRFSAERTGGSVSTLTIQRTQQEDSAVYLCASSYGTSGEQYFGPGTRLTVT.

The chain joins TRBV7-9 to TRBJ2-1, with a tentative D call TRBD2 (7 bases). Trimming shortened V by 1 base and J by 7 bases, and 20 bases separated the two germline ends. Germline values: CDR1 SEHNR, CDR2 FQNEAQ (reference sequence). This CDR3 region has 17 residues. The CDR3 DNA follows: TGTGCCAGCAGCTTAGTTTTTCGGGGGGCGGTAGATAATGAGCAGTTCTTC. Amino acids: CASSLVFRGAVDNEQFF. The full variable domain, rest sourced from reference TRBV7-9 and TRBJ2-1, is DTGVSQNPRHKITKRGQNVTFRCDPISEHNRLYWYRQTLGQGPEFLTYFQNEAQLEKSRLLSDRFSAERPKGSFSTLEIQRTEQGDSAMYLCASSLVFRGAVDNEQFFGPGTRLTVL.

This clone was detected once. The chain carries TRBV11-1 and TRBJ1-1, with D possibly being TRBD1 (6 bases). With 2 bases removed from V and 9 bases from J, the gap between germline ends came to 13 bases. The CDR3 length is 13 residues. CDR1 is SGHAT, CDR2 FQDESV, per germline (reference sequence). The DNA for the CDR3 is TGTGCCAGCAGCTTATCGGAAGGACAGCAAGCTTTCTTT. This encodes CASSLSEGQQAFF.

The chain combines TRBV7-2 with TRBJ1-1; D ambiguous. From germline, CDR1 is SGHTA and CDR2 FQGNSA. This CDR3 has 13 residues. Trimming took 5 bases from V and 2 from J, leaving 9 bases between them. DNA of the CDR3: TGTGCCAGCAGCCCCCGCGGAAACACTGAAGCTTTCTTT. Amino acid sequence: CASSPRGNTEAFF.

The chain links TRBV19 to TRBJ1-1, with TRBD1 matching over 8 bases. The germline V gene encodes CDR1 LNHDA and CDR2 SQIVND (reference sequence). The CDR3 consists of 13 residues. V gave up 7 bases and J gave up 3 bases; unmatched junction bases: 4. DNA of the CDR3: TGTGCCAGTAAGGACAGGGCTCACACTGAAGCTTTCTTT. Translating it yields CASKDRAHTEAFF.

This chain joins TRBV29-1 and TRBJ2-7; a weak D match, TRBD1 (6 bases). Between the trimmed V and J ends, which lost 4 bases and 4 bases, there was a span of 11 bases. Germline V gene lookup returns CDR1 SQVTM and CDR2 ANQGSEA. The CDR3 totals 12 residues. The chain's CDR3 is CSVVLQGYEQYF. CDR3 DNA: TGCAGCGTTGTCCTTCAGGGGTACGAGCAGTACTTC.

The chain uses TRBV6-5 and TRBJ2-7; 8 positions agree with TRBD2. Germline-derived CDR1 and CDR2 are MNHEY and SVGAGI. Germline trimming cut 2 bases from V and 3 bases from J; bases unmatched to any gene: 3. The CDR3 has 14 residues. This CDR3 is CASSYGTRDYEQYF. The CDR3 region has the DNA TGTGCCAGCAGTTACGGGACTAGGGACTACGAGCAGTACTTC.

The chain combines TRBV6-5 with TRBJ2-7, with 8 bases identical to TRBD2. CDR1 is MNHEY and CDR2 is SVGAGI in the germline V gene. There are 15 residues in the CDR3. The V and J ends lost 0 bases and 7 bases, in that order; junction bases with no gene match: 8. The DNA of the CDR3 is TGTGCCAGCAGTTACTCAGGACTAGCCTTAAGGGAGCAGTACTTC. It translates to CASSYSGLALREQYF.

V usage is TRBV5-1 and J usage is TRBJ2-3; tentative D call: TRBD2 (6 bases). In germline, CDR1 is SGHRS, CDR2 YFSETQ. The CDR3 has 15 amino acids. V gave up 5 bases and J gave up 1 base, with 14 bases separating them. The CDR3 coding sequence is TGCGCCAGCAGTTCCCTGCCGGGGGGCACAGATACGCAGTATTTT. It yields the protein CASSSLPGGTDTQYF.

J is TRBJ2-5 and V is TRBV6-6; perhaps TRBD2 as D (6 bases). With 7 bases removed from V and 1 base from J, the gap between germline ends came to 16 bases. Germline V gene data show CDR1 as MNHNY and CDR2 as SVGAGI (reference sequence). The CDR3 runs to 15 residues. The CDR3 loop reads CASTPSGGAQETQYF. In nucleotides, the CDR3 is TGTGCCAGCACCCCATCCGGGGGAGCCCAAGAGACCCAGTACTTC.

The rearrangement joins TRBV2 to TRBJ2-5, with D unclear. CDR3 size: 13 residues. V lost 9 bases, J lost 0 bases, and 11 bases lay in between. The germline CDR1 and CDR2 sequences are SNHLY and FYNNEI. CDR3 sequence: CASFGGYQETQYF. CDR3 DNA: TGTGCCAGTTTTGGCGGATACCAAGAGACCCAGTACTTC.

The chain combines TRBV13 with TRBJ1-3, with D unclear. V was shortened by 3 bases and J by 0 bases, with 6 bases between the two germline ends. The CDR3 extends over 14 amino acids. The germline CDR1 and CDR2 sequences are PRHDT and FYEKMQ (reference sequence). CDR3 coding DNA: TGTGCCAGCAGCTTTCGGGTCTCTGGAAACACCATATATTTT. Translation: CASSFRVSGNTIYF.

This rearrangement joins TRBV7-8 to TRBJ2-7, with TRBD2 matching 13 bases. The length of the CDR3 is 17 residues. Losses at the gene ends were 4 bases for V and 2 bases for J; bases not matched to a gene: 8. Germline values: CDR1 SGHVS, CDR2 FQNEAQ. The CDR3: CASSWTSGGSVAYEQYF. In DNA, the CDR3 is TGTGCCAGCAGCTGGACTAGCGGGGGAAGTGTCGCCTACGAGCAGTACTTC.

The chain links TRBV5-6 to TRBJ2-7; D gene ambiguous. Germline-derived CDR1 and CDR2 are SGHDT and YYEEEE. V shed 2 bases and J shed 3 bases, with 12 bases lying between them. CDR3 length: 14 amino acids. The CDR3 spells CASSFLSGRYEQYF. The CDR3 coding sequence is TGTGCCAGCAGCTTTCTATCGGGTCGCTACGAGCAGTACTTC.

This chain connects TRBV11-3 to TRBJ2-2, with 11 nucleotides matching TRBD2. V dropped 5 bases and J dropped 6; count of bases not matched to a gene: 5. The CDR3 consists of 15 residues. From germline, CDR1 is SGHNT and CDR2 YENEEA. DNA for the CDR3: TGTGCCAGCAGCCGGTATAGCGGGGGGGCCGGGGAGCTGTTTTTT. Translating it yields CASSRYSGGAGELFF.

The sample holds a few counts of this clone. This chain joins TRBV9 and TRBJ2-2; TRBD2 agrees at 11 bases. The CDR3 is 16 residues long. J lost 4 bases, V lost 4 bases, and 6 bases had no gene match. Germline V CDR1 and CDR2: SGDLS, YYNGEE. Written as DNA, the CDR3 is TGTGCCAGCAGCCCGACCGGGACTAGCGGCACCGGGGAGCTGTTTTTT. This sequence encodes CASSPTGTSGTGELFF.

V and J are TRBV4-1 and TRBJ2-3; D gene ambiguous. The CDR3 runs to 15 residues. CDR1 is MGHRA and CDR2 is YSYEKL in the germline V gene. The germline V and J ends were trimmed by 1 base and 2 bases, with 10 bases remaining between them. The CDR3 coding sequence is TGCGCCAGCAGCCAAGCGCAGAGACTCACAGATACGCAGTATTTT. Protein product: CASSQAQRLTDTQYF.

CDR3 nucleotide sequence: TGCAGCGTTGAAGAGCCAGGGGGCTACTATGGCTACACCTTC. Protein sequence: CSVEEPGGYYGYTF. The chain has TRBV29-1 and TRBJ1-2, with TRBD1 identical over 8 bases. Germline V gene data show CDR1 as SQVTM and CDR2 as ANQGSEA. Trimming took 0 bases from V and 3 from J; bases not matched to a gene: 3. CDR3 length: 14 amino acids. Full variable domain (outside the CDR3, taken from reference TRBV29-1 and TRBJ1-2): SAVISQKPSRDICQRGTSLTIQCQVDSQVTMMFWYRQQPGQSLTLIATANQGSEATYESGFVIDKFPISRPNLTFSTLTVSNMSPEDSSIYLCSVEEPGGYYGYTFGSGTRLTVV.

V usage is TRBV5-1 and J usage is TRBJ1-1, with 9 positions matching TRBD1. The CDR3 has 17 amino acids. From germline, CDR1 is SGHRS and CDR2 YFSETQ. Losses at the gene ends were 3 bases for V and 0 bases for J; bases not matched to a gene: 9. The DNA for the CDR3 is TGCGCCAGCAGCTCCGGGACAGGGCGTAGACTGAACACTGAAGCTTTCTTT. It is translated as CASSSGTGRRLNTEAFF.

The sample holds a few counts of this clone. Written as DNA, the CDR3 is TGTGCCAGCAGCTTGGGGAGGTCCTACGAGCAGTACTTC. The encoded protein is CASSLGRSYEQYF. This chain links TRBV7-3 with TRBJ2-7, with D possibly being TRBD2 (6 bases). CDR1 SGHTA and CDR2 FQGTGA come from the germline V gene. The CDR3 is 13 amino acids. Trimming removed 3 bases at V and 1 base at J, with 7 bases between. Variable domain in full (rest from reference TRBV7-3 and TRBJ2-7): GAGVSQTPSNKVTEKGKYVELRCDPISGHTALYWYRQSLGQGPEFLIYFQGTGAADDSGLPNDRFFAVRPEGSVSTLKIQRTERGDSAVYLCASSLGRSYEQYFGPGTRLTVT.

This clone has only a few counts. The genes are TRBV5-1 and TRBJ1-2; perhaps TRBD1 as D (6 bases). The CDR3 has 11 residues. V gave up 8 bases and J gave up 10 bases, with 15 bases separating them. Germline-derived CDR1 and CDR2 are SGHRS and YFSETQ. For the CDR3, the DNA is TGCGCCAGAGATCCCGGGACACTCTACACCTTC. Its translation: CARDPGTLYTF.

This clone was detected only once. This sequence joins TRBV25-1 and TRBJ2-5; D unclear. This CDR3 comprises 11 residues. CDR1 is MGHDK and CDR2 is SYGVNS in the germline V gene. V gave up 4 bases and J gave up 4 bases, with 4 bases separating them. The CDR3: CASSAVETQYF. CDR3 DNA sequence: TGTGCCAGCAGTGCGGTAGAGACCCAGTACTTC.

The V and J genes are TRBV10-3 and TRBJ2-1; 11 nucleotides match TRBD2. The CDR3 extends over 15 amino acids. Germline loops: CDR1 ENHRY, CDR2 SYGVKD. Trimming removed 8 bases from V and 4 bases from J; junction bases left unmatched: 7. The CDR3 region is CAISTGTSGYNEQFF. DNA for the CDR3: TGTGCCATCTCAACCGGGACTAGCGGATACAATGAGCAGTTCTTC.

The chain has TRBV5-4 and TRBJ2-5; 12 positions match TRBD2. Germline assignment: CDR1 SGHNT and CDR2 YYREEE (reference sequence). The CDR3 length is 15 residues. Unmatched junction bases numbered 4, after V lost 3 bases and J lost 4 bases. The CDR3 sequence is CASSSSGGVGETQYF. The CDR3 DNA sequence: TGTGCCAGCAGCTCTAGCGGGGGGGTCGGAGAGACCCAGTACTTC.

This clone showed up just a few times. This sequence joins TRBV6-5 and TRBJ1-5, with a tentative D call TRBD1 (5 bases). Germline-derived CDR1 and CDR2 are MNHEY and SVGAGI. The CDR3 runs 14 residues. Trimming took 6 bases from V and 7 from J, leaving 16 bases between them. The CDR3 sequence is CASSRTKWGQPQHF. The CDR3 nucleotides read TGTGCCAGCAGCCGGACAAAATGGGGCCAGCCCCAGCATTTT.

This clone has only a few counts. The rearrangement joins TRBV6-1 to TRBJ2-7; possible D gene TRBD2, 5 bases. Per germline, CDR1 MNHNS and CDR2 SASEGT. The CDR3 is 14 amino acids. Trimming shortened V by 8 bases and J by 0 bases, and 14 bases separated the two germline ends. In nucleotides, the CDR3 is TGTGCCAGCTCCGGACTGGGGAGCTCCTACGAGCAGTACTTC. Protein product: CASSGLGSSYEQYF.